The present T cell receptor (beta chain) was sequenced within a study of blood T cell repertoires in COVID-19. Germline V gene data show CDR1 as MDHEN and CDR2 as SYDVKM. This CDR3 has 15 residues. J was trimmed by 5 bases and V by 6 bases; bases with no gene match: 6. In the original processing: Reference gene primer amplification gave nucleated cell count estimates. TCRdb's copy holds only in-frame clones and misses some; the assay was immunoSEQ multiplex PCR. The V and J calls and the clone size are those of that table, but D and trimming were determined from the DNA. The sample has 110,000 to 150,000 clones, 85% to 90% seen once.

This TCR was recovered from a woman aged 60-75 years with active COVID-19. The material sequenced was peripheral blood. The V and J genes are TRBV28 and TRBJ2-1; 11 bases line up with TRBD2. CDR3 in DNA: TGTGCCAGCAGATCACCGGGACTAGCGGACAATGAGCAGTTCTTC. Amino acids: CASRSPGLADNEQFF.